What follows describes a single T cell receptor (beta chain). Its antigen is unknown. This record comes from a study of cytotoxic CD8 clonotypes in ibrutinib-treated CLL. Study results and limitations: Public clonotypes, rarely seen, contracted or held steady on treatment. At the start, clonality exceeded age-matched healthy donors and followed circulating CD8+ T-cell counts.

Profiling relied on immunoSEQ multiplex PCR, and the TCRdb table lists in-frame clones only, not all of them. Of a few hundred thousand clones detected, approximately 67% appear once; the ten largest clones hold around 6.6%. The CDR3 runs 14 residues. Germline assignment: CDR1 SGHTA and CDR2 FQGNSA. Trimming removed 0 bases from V and 5 bases from J, with 11 bases in between. The V and J genes are TRBV7-2 and TRBJ2-7; D not certain. Sequenced here: PBMCs, sampled after 36 months of ibrutinib treatment. This TCR was sampled from a human donor with chronic lymphocytic leukemia. The CDR3 sequence is CASSLARVGNEQYF. In DNA, the CDR3 is TGTGCCAGCAGCTTAGCTAGAGTGGGAAACGAGCAGTACTTC.